Listed below are T cell receptor beta chains from one sample, sequenced in a study of human T cells and chemical hapten exposure. MiXCR, run by TCRdb on the RACE reads, gives a single entry per CDR3 protein. Here the sample spans some 180,000 distinct CDR3 sequences, 20% to 25% being singletons. The specimen comprised whole blood, sampled in connection with sensitization to the hapten diphenylcyclopropenone (DPC). The receptors here all came from a woman aged 45 to 65 with alopecia areata. Some clones in this sample may be carry-over from other donors' samples. The conserved cysteine and the conserved F or W are not part of the CDR3 here. Fields, in order: D gene, CDR3 length, V gene, J gene, CDR3 protein. The D gene is left open where the match is weak.

>TRBD2|13|TRBV20-1|TRBJ2-1
SARRGGRDYNEQF
>NA|10|TRBV7-9|TRBJ1-2
ASSLDHRALT
>TRBD1|13|TRBV27|TRBJ1-1
ASSQGEWSNTEAF
>NA|11|TRBV29-1|TRBJ1-1
SVEFGGNTEAF
>TRBD2|12|TRBV12-3/TRBV12-4|TRBJ2-2
ASNLAGRTGELF
>NA|12|TRBV3-1|TRBJ1-2
ASSQVSRIYGYT
>NA|9|TRBV6-2/TRBV6-3|TRBJ2-1
ASSKLNEQF
>NA|12|TRBV28|TRBJ2-7
ASSLLVGTYEQY
>NA|10|TRBV29-1|TRBJ2-7
SAVTSSDEQY
>NA|11|TRBV29-1|TRBJ1-1
SAQGIMNTEAF
>TRBD1|12|TRBV7-9|TRBJ1-2
ASSETGSSEGYT